A single sample gave rise to the 9 T cell receptor beta chains below, sequenced in a study of radiotherapy plus CTLA-4 blockade in lung cancer. Assay: immunoSEQ multiplex PCR; the TCRdb copy retains only in-frame clones and omits some. This repertoire shows some 70,000 clones, around three quarters found once; its top ten account for about 9.1%. Here the sequenced sample was peripheral blood, taken from a patient treated with radiotherapy plus ipilimumab. Every receptor here comes from a human donor with non-small cell lung cancer who had a complete response to radiotherapy plus ipilimumab.

This clone was seen a handful of times. This rearrangement joins TRBV4-1 to TRBJ1-5; a possible D gene is TRBD1 (5 bases). Germline assignment: CDR1 MGHRA and CDR2 YSYEKL. Trimming removed 1 base at V and 6 bases at J, with 7 bases between. This CDR3 is 13 amino acids long. The CDR3 DNA follows: TGCGCCAGCAGCCAAGTGGGGCCTCAGCCCCAGCATTTT. Protein sequence: CASSQVGPQPQHF.

The chain combines TRBV25-1 with TRBJ2-5; 8 nucleotides agree with TRBD2. CDR1 and CDR2 from the germline V gene are MGHDK and SYGVNS. CDR3 length: 16 residues. After removal of 2 bases from V and 5 bases from J, the junction contained 10 bases not matched to a gene. CDR3 in amino acids: CASSEVVAGWGETQYF. In DNA form, the CDR3 reads TGTGCCAGCAGTGAAGTAGTAGCGGGATGGGGTGAGACCCAGTACTTC.

V and J are TRBV5-1 and TRBJ1-2; D gene unclear. Between the trimmed V and J ends, which lost 2 bases and 8 bases, there was a span of 10 bases. Germline V gives CDR1 SGHRS, CDR2 YFSETQ. The CDR3 has 12 residues. CDR3 residues: CASSFRRGGYTF. The DNA for the CDR3 is TGCGCCAGCAGCTTCAGACGTGGGGGCTACACCTTC.

The chain has TRBV15 and TRBJ2-5; TRBD1 might be the D (5 bases). The J call may be faulty, since TRBJ2-7 better matches the DNA end. The CDR3 has 13 residues. Germline lookup yields CDR1 LNHNV and CDR2 YYDKDF (reference sequence). CDR3 region: CATSTTGSYEQYF. In DNA, the CDR3 is TGTGCCACCAGCACCACAGGCTCCTACGAGCAGTACTTC.

The chain links TRBV30 to TRBJ2-1, with D possibly TRBD1 on 6 matching bases. The V gene lost 3 bases and the J gene lost 13 bases, with 16 bases spanning the gap. Germline-derived CDR1 and CDR2 are GTSNPN and SVGIG (reference sequence). This CDR3 region has 12 residues. CDR3: CAWRGDTQSQFF. In DNA, the CDR3 is TGTGCCTGGAGGGGGGACACCCAAAGCCAGTTCTTC.

This chain connects TRBV5-4 to TRBJ2-1, with TRBD2 as a possible D gene (6 bases). Germline V gene sequence: CDR1 SGHNT, CDR2 YYREEE (reference sequence). The CDR3 totals 17 residues. Trimming removed 0 bases at V and 4 bases at J, with 17 bases between. CDR3 sequence: CASSLARGASAYNEQFF. CDR3 bases: TGTGCCAGCAGCTTGGCTCGGGGCGCTAGCGCTTACAATGAGCAGTTCTTC.

The CDR3 DNA follows: TGCGCCAGCAGCCTACCTAAGACCGACCAAGAGACCCAGTACTTC. Translation: CASSLPKTDQETQYF. The rearrangement joins TRBV5-1 to TRBJ2-5; D unclear. CDR1 is SGHRS, CDR2 YFSETQ, per germline. Trimming shortened V by 4 bases and J by 0 bases, and 13 bases separated the two germline ends. The CDR3 length is 15 residues. Full variable domain (missing parts from reference TRBV5-1 and TRBJ2-5): KAGVTQTPRYLIKTRGQQVTLSCSPISGHRSVSWYQQTPGQGLQFLFEYFSETQRNKGNFPGRFSGRQFSNSRSEMNVSTLELGDSALYLCASSLPKTDQETQYFGPGTRLLVL.

The rearrangement links TRBV30 to TRBJ1-4; 7 bases agree with TRBD1. With 1 base clipped from V and 8 bases from J, the junction kept 4 bases outside the gene matches. CDR1 and CDR2 (germline): GTSNPN, SVGIG (reference sequence). The CDR3 sequence is 13 residues long. CDR3 sequence (DNA): TGTGCCTGGAGTGAGGGGGCGCTGGAAAAACTGTTTTTT. Its protein product is CAWSEGALEKLFF.

This clone turned up a few times. The chain uses TRBV6-4 and TRBJ1-2; 10 bases are shared with TRBD1. The CDR3 covers 15 residues. The V gene's germline CDR1 is MRHNA and CDR2 SNTAGT. With 4 bases clipped from V and 4 bases from J, the junction kept 6 bases outside the gene matches. DNA of the CDR3: TGTGCCAGCAGTGTCGGACAGGGGGGCAGCTATGGCTACACCTTC. This codes for CASSVGQGGSYGYTF.